This T cell receptor (beta chain) originates from a study of HIV-infected children after antiretroviral therapy interruption. RNA-based 3' RACE libraries used unique molecular identifiers. TCRdb passed the 3' RACE reads through MiXCR, listing each CDR3 protein once. This sample has about 15,000 distinct CDR3 sequences; more than 3% occur once, and the top ten carry about 4.9%. Treatment described: PENTA 11 planned treatment interruption arm or continuous ART arm. Trimming took off 3 bases at V and 1 base at J, with 17 bases between the two ends. Germline V lookup: CDR1 DFQATT, CDR2 SNEGSKA (reference sequence). This CDR3 region has 16 residues.

The chain employs TRBV20-1 and TRBJ2-3; a weak D match, TRBD1 (5 bases). Sequenced here: CD45RA+ CD4+ T cells from PBMCs, sampled from a donor given antiretroviral therapy, either interrupted or continuous. This sample's subset: naive CD4+ CD45RA+ CD45RO- T cells. The TCR comes from a child aged 2-17 years with HIV. CDR3 amino acids: CSASGPLGEGTDTQYF. DNA of the CDR3: TGCAGTGCTAGCGGCCCCCTAGGGGAAGGCACAGATACGCAGTATTTT.